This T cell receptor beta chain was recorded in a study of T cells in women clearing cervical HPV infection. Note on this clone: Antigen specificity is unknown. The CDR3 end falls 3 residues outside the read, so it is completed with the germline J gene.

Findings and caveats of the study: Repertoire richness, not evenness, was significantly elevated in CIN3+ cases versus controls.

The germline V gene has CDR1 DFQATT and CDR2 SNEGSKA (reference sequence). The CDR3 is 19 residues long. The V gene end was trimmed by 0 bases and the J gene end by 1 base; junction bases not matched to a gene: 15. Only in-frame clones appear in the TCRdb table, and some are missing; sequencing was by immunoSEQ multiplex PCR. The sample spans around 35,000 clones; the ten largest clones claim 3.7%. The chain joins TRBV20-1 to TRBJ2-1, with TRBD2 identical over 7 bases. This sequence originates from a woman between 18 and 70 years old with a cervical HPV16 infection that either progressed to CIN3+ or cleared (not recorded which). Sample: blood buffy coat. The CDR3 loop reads CSARDTLGPWRESYNEQFF. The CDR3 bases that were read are TGCAGTGCTAGAGATACCCTCGGGCCGTGGCGGGAGTCCTACAATGAG.